These T cell receptor beta chains were read from a single sample in a study of molecular identifiers for immune sequencing clone quantification. From the PCR reads, TCRdb called clonotypes with MiXCR, one entry per CDR3 protein. The sample lists about 640,000 distinct CDR3 sequences; 20% were seen once. The sample taken for sequencing was naive CD8+ T cells from blood, with Jurkat cell RNA spiked in. The source of these receptors is a human donor in good health. Some libraries in this study had Jurkat cell RNA spiked in. CDR3s include the opening cysteine and the closing phenylalanine or tryptophan. A D gene is named only where the DNA matches it firmly. Rows give clone size only sometimes, using once, few, many, or a class for an expanded clone.

DNA | CDR3 | size | J | D | V
TGTGCCTCCCGCGCGGGGATTCTGCCCCAGCATTTT | CASRAGILPQHF | . | TRBJ1-5 | . | TRBV19
TGTGCCTGCCGCGTAGCGGGAGCGGCAGATACGCAGTATTTT | CACRVAGAADTQYF | many | TRBJ2-3 | TRBD2 | TRBV30
TGTGCCTGGAGCCTCCTTTCAGCGGACGAGCAGTACTTC | CAWSLLSADEQYF | many | TRBJ2-7 | . | TRBV30
TGTGCCAGCAGCTTGGCGGCCGGGGACAGGTTACTCTATGGCTACACCTTC | CASSLAAGDRLLYGYTF | many | TRBJ1-2 | TRBD1 | TRBV5-6
TGTGCCAGCAGCCAGACCTTGACAGGGGTTCATGAAAAACTGTTTTTT | CASSQTLTGVHEKLFF | many | TRBJ1-4 | TRBD1 | TRBV7-9
TGTGCCAGCAGTTACGTCAATCTATATGGCTACACCTTC | CASSYVNLYGYTF | few | TRBJ1-2 | . | TRBV6-2/TRBV6-3
TGCGCCAGCAGCACGGAGGGACTAGCGGAAGAGCAGTTCTTC | CASSTEGLAEEQFF | few | TRBJ2-1 | TRBD2 | TRBV5-1
TGTGCCAGCAGCTTAATCCCCTCGCCCACCGGGGAGCTGTTTTTT | CASSLIPSPTGELFF | many | TRBJ2-2 | . | TRBV7-9
TGTGCCAGCAGCTCCTCGGCGGGTGGGGACTCAACTACAGATACGCAGTATTTT | CASSSSAGGDSTTDTQYF | many | TRBJ2-3 | . | TRBV7-9
TGTGCCAGCAGCCATGACCGGATCAGGACAGGGGACACTGAAGCTTTCTTT | CASSHDRIRTGDTEAFF | many | TRBJ1-1 | TRBD1 | TRBV14
TGTGCCAGCAGTTACTCCAGATACCCGAACACTGAAGCTTTCTTT | CASSYSRYPNTEAFF | many | TRBJ1-1 | . | TRBV6-2/TRBV6-3
TGTGCCAGTAGTATTTGGGGCGGGGTATCGGACAATCAGCCCCAGCATTTT | CASSIWGGVSDNQPQHF | many | TRBJ1-5 | . | TRBV19
TGTGCCAGTAGTAGCACCGCGGGGTGGAATGAGCAGTTCTTC | CASSSTAGWNEQFF | few | TRBJ2-1 | . | TRBV19
TGTGCCAGCAGGCCCGGGACAGAAAGAGAGACCCAGTACTTC | CASRPGTERETQYF | many | TRBJ2-5 | TRBD1 | TRBV12-3/TRBV12-4
TGTGCCAGCAGCTACCGGGTTTATTCTCCCCCAGATACGCAGTATTTT | CASSYRVYSPPDTQYF | . | TRBJ2-3 | . | TRBV5-6
TGTGCCAGCAGCTATGACACACCTTGGCTGGATACGCAGTATTTT | CASSYDTPWLDTQYF | many | TRBJ2-3 | . | TRBV3-1